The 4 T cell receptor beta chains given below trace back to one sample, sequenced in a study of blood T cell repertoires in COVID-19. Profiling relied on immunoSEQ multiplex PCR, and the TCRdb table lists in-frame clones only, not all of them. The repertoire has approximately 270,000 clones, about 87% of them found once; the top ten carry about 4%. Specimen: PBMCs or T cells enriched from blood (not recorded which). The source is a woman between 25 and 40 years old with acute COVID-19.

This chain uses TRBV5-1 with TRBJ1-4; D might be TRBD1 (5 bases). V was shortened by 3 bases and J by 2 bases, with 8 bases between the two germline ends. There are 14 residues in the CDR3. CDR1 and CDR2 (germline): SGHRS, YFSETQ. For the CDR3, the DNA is TGCGCCAGCAGCTCCGACAGTACTAATGAAAAACTGTTTTTT. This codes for CASSSDSTNEKLFF. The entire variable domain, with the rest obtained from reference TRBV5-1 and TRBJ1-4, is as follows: KAGVTQTPRYLIKTRGQQVTLSCSPISGHRSVSWYQQTPGQGLQFLFEYFSETQRNKGNFPGRFSGRQFSNSRSEMNVSTLELGDSALYLCASSSDSTNEKLFFGSGTQLSVL.

The CDR3 spells CASSPGQGMGETQYF. The CDR3 DNA reads as TGTGCCAGTAGTCCGGGACAGGGGATGGGAGAGACCCAGTACTTC. The J gene is TRBJ2-5, the V gene TRBV19, with 10 nucleotides matching TRBD1. The germline CDR1 and CDR2 sequences are LNHDA and SQIVND (reference sequence). Trimming took 5 bases from V and 4 from J; bases not matched to a gene: 7. This CDR3 has 15 residues.

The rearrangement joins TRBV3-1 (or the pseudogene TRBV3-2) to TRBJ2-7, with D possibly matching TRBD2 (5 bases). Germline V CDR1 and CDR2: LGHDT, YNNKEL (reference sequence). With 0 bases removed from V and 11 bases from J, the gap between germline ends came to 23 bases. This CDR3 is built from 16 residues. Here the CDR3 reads CASSQDERYGEGPEYF. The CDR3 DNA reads TGTGCCAGCAGCCAAGATGAGAGGTACGGAGAGGGCCCGGAGTACTTC.

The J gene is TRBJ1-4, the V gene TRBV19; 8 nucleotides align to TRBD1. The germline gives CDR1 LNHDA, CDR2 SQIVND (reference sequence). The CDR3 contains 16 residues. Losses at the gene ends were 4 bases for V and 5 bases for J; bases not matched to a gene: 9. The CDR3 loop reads CASSRTDRVSNEKLFF. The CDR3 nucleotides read TGTGCCAGTAGTAGGACGGACAGGGTTTCAAATGAAAAACTGTTTTTT. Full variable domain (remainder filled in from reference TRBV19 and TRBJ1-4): DGGITQSPKYLFRKEGQNVTLSCEQNLNHDAMYWYRQDPGQGLRLIYYSQIVNDFQKGDIAEGYSVSREKKESFPLTVTSAQKNPTAFYLCASSRTDRVSNEKLFFGSGTQLSVL.